Below are 14 T cell receptor beta chains sequenced from a single sample in a study of T cells in Graves' hyperthyroidism and ophthalmopathy (dated by TCRdb to the late 2010s). Receptor libraries were prepared by multiplex PCR. Sequencing used an Illumina HiSeq 2000. The TCR beta CDR3 regions were amplified from RNA transcripts. The TCR CDR3 was subjected to a first round of RT-PCR using the HTBI primer set and the Qiagen OneStep RT-PCR kit. Starting from the raw public reads, TCRdb applied fastp trimming at Q25, assembled clones with MiXCR and retained in-frame beta chains. Identical CDR3 proteins give one entry, which carries the most common genes and DNA. For this sample there are a few hundred thousand distinct CDR3 sequences; 16% appear just once. The ten largest clones add up to under 3.5% of the sample. Sequencing was carried out using blood. The receptor set was obtained from a woman aged 35 to 49 with Graves' ophthalmopathy.

This clonotype has just a few counts. The V and J genes are TRBV6-1 and TRBJ1-1; tentative D call: TRBD1 (6 bases). Germline V gives CDR1 MNHNS, CDR2 SASEGT. V was clipped by 7 bases and J by 4 bases, with 16 bases between them. The CDR3 is 14 residues long. CDR3 nucleotides: TGTGCCAGCACCTCCGGGGGCAGTTTCACTGAAGCTTTCTTT. This translates into CASTSGGSFTEAFF.

This chain links TRBV3-1 with TRBJ2-7, with 9 nucleotides matching TRBD1. CDR1 LGHDT and CDR2 YNNKEL come from the germline V gene (reference sequence). The junction had 11 bases not matched to a gene; V was cut back by 2 bases and J by 6 bases. The CDR3 is made up of 16 amino acids. Here the CDR3 DNA reads TGTGCCAGCAGCCAAAGAGCGACAGGGGGGTCTGGCGAGCAGTACTTC. Its protein is CASSQRATGGSGEQYF.

This clonotype was counted ten times or more. V gene TRBV11-2 combines with J gene TRBJ2-3; D remains unclear. This CDR3 has 16 residues. Germline CDR1 SGHAT, CDR2 FQNNGV. Trimming cost V 0 bases and J 1 base, with 11 bases left between them. The CDR3 nucleotides are TGTGCCAGCAGCTTAGATCTGCGGAGCCGCACAGATACGCAGTATTTT. This encodes CASSLDLRSRTDTQYF.

The chain carries TRBV5-1 and TRBJ2-1; D unclear. The germline V and J ends were trimmed by 4 bases and 0 bases, with 26 bases remaining between them. The CDR3 has 20 amino acids. Per the germline V gene, CDR1 is SGHRS and CDR2 is YFSETQ. The CDR3 nucleotides read TGCGCCAGCAGCCTTGGATTAGGTCAACCCGGCGGATCCTCCTACAATGAGCAGTTCTTC. Protein: CASSLGLGQPGGSSYNEQFF.

A few counts support this clonotype. The chain couples TRBV5-1 to TRBJ1-2; 8 nucleotides agree with TRBD1. Trimming removed 6 bases from V and 8 bases from J; junction bases left unmatched: 12. This CDR3 has 14 residues. The germline V gene has CDR1 SGHRS and CDR2 YFSETQ. CDR3 DNA sequence: TGCGCCAGCACAAGACAGGGGTCCGTGAAAGGCTACACCTTC. Its translation is CASTRQGSVKGYTF.

The J gene is TRBJ1-1, the V gene TRBV6-6; D remains unclear. Deletions cut 2 bases from V and 0 bases from J, with 7 bases between. Germline CDR1 MNHNY, CDR2 SVGAGI (reference sequence). The CDR3 sequence is 14 residues long. CDR3 sequence (DNA): TGTGCCAGCAGTTACCAATCGGTGAACACTGAAGCTTTCTTT. Amino acids: CASSYQSVNTEAFF.

The chain recombines TRBV28 with TRBJ2-1; D is perhaps TRBD2 (7 bases). Per germline, CDR1 MDHEN and CDR2 SYDVKM. The CDR3 is 15 residues long. V was trimmed by 6 bases and J by 5 bases, leaving 17 bases between them. In DNA, the CDR3 is TGTGCCAGCAGGCCCCGGGGGGCGCCGCACAATGAGCAGTTCTTC. Translated: CASRPRGAPHNEQFF.

A note on this clonotype: This clone may be a read error of a much larger clone one base away. The J gene is TRBJ2-7, the V gene TRBV6-2 or TRBV6-3; tentatively, D is TRBD1 (6 bases). This CDR3 has 15 residues. The germline CDR1 and CDR2 sequences are MNHEY and SVGEGT. V was pared by 7 bases and J by 4 bases, with 20 bases between. The DNA of the CDR3 is TGTGCCAGCACTGACCCGGGACAAGCTCGATACGAGCAGTACTTC. Amino acid sequence: CASTDPGQARYEQYF.

The rearrangement uses TRBV2 and TRBJ2-6, with D perhaps given as TRBD1 or TRBD2 (6 bases each). Trimming pared 2 bases from V and 4 bases from J, leaving 12 bases between. Germline assignment: CDR1 SNHLY and CDR2 FYNNEI. The CDR3 loop spans 16 amino acids. This CDR3 is CASSELGGLGANVLTF. As DNA, the CDR3 is TGTGCCAGCAGTGAACTAGGGGGGCTCGGGGCCAACGTCCTGACTTTC.

This clonotype appeared many times. J is TRBJ2-3 and V is TRBV7-8; a possible D gene is TRBD2 (5 bases). Germline V lookup: CDR1 SGHVS, CDR2 FQNEAQ. The V and J ends lost 4 bases and 0 bases respectively, with 11 bases between them. The CDR3 is made up of 15 amino acids. As DNA, the CDR3 is TGTGCCAGCAGCTCAACTAGAACTAGCACAGATACGCAGTATTTT. Its translation is CASSSTRTSTDTQYF. The variable domain in full, with the rest retrieved from reference TRBV7-8 and TRBJ2-3, is GAGVSQSPRYKVAKRGQDVALRCDPISGHVSLFWYQQALGQGPEFLTYFQNEAQLDKSGLPSDRFFAERPEGSVSTLKIQRTQQEDSAVYLCASSSTRTSTDTQYFGPGTRLTVL.

The CDR3 loop reads CASSLKRESGELFF. The CDR3 bases are TGTGCCAGCAGCTTAAAGAGGGAGTCCGGGGAGCTGTTTTTT. J is TRBJ2-2 and V is TRBV7-9; a weak D match, TRBD2 (5 bases). This CDR3 spans 14 amino acids. The germline CDR1 and CDR2 sequences are SEHNR and FQNEAQ (reference sequence). The V end was cut by 2 bases, the J end by 6 bases, with 10 bases between.

J is TRBJ2-1 and V is TRBV6-1; TRBD2 aligns across 8 bases. Unmatched junction bases numbered 13, after V lost 6 bases and J lost 6 bases. In germline, CDR1 is MNHNS, CDR2 SASEGT. The CDR3 extends over 16 amino acids. The CDR3 DNA sequence: TGTGCCAGCAGCCGCAGTTTAGGGCGGGGGGTCAATGAGCAGTTCTTC. Translation gives CASSRSLGRGVNEQFF.

The rearrangement uses TRBV15 and TRBJ2-2; 8 bases align to TRBD1. The CDR3 runs to 19 residues. CDR1 and CDR2 from the germline V gene are LNHNV and YYDKDF (reference sequence). After removal of 1 base from V and 2 bases from J, the junction contained 12 bases not matched to a gene. The CDR3 loop is CATSRVLGTGPLNTGELFF. Written as DNA, the CDR3 is TGTGCCACCAGCAGAGTTCTCGGGACAGGACCCCTCAACACCGGGGAGCTGTTTTTT.

This clonotype was seen repeatedly, ten times or more. The rearrangement links TRBV14 to TRBJ1-4; D remains unclear. This CDR3 region has 15 residues. Trimming pared 2 bases from V and 0 bases from J, leaving 7 bases between. Germline V gene data show CDR1 as SGHDN and CDR2 as FVKESK. The CDR3 bases are TGTGCCAGCAGCCAACAGGTTGCAACTAATGAAAAACTGTTTTTT. The encoded protein is CASSQQVATNEKLFF.